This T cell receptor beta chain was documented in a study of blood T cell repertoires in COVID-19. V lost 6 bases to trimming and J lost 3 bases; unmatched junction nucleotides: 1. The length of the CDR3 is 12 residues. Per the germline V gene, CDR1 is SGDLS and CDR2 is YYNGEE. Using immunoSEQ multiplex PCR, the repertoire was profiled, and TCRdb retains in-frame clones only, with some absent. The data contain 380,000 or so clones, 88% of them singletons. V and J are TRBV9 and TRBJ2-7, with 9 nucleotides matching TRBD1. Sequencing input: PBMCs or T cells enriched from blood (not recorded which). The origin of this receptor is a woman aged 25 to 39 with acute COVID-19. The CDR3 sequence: CASKGQGYEQYF. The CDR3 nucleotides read TGTGCCAGCAAGGGACAGGGCTACGAGCAGTACTTC.